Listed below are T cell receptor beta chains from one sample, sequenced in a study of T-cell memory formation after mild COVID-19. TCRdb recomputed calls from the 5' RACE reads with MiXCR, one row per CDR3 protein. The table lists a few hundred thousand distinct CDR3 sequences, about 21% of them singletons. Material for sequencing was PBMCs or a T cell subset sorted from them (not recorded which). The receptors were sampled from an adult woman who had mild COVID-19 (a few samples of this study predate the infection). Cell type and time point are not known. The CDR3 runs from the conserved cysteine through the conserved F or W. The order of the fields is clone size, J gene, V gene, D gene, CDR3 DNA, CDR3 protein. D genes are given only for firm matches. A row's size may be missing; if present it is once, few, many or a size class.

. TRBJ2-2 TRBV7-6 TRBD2 TGTGCCAGCGGGGCGGGAGAAGGGGAGCTGTTTTTT CASGAGEGELFF
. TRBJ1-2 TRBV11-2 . TGTGCCAGCAGCTTAGGACCGAGGGCGCAAGGGGGCTATGGCTACACCTTC CASSLGPRAQGGYGYTF
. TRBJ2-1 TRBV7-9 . TGTGCCAGCAGCTTTCCCAAACATGAGCAGTTCTTC CASSFPKHEQFF
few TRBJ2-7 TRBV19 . TGTGCCAGTAGTATAGCCCCTCTTCAGGGGTACGAGCAGTACTTC CASSIAPLQGYEQYF
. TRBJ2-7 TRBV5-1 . TGCGCCAGCAGCCCCAATTTCAACGAGCAGTACTTC CASSPNFNEQYF
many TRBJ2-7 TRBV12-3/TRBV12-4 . TGTGCCAGCAGCCAAGGGCAGGGGGGGGGTCGCTACGAGCAGTACTTC CASSQGQGGGRYEQYF
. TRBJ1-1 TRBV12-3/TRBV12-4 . TGTGCCAGCAGTTTAACCGAAGGGAACACTGAAGCTTTCTTT CASSLTEGNTEAFF
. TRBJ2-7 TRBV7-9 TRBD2 TGTGCCAGCAGCTTACAAACTAGCGGATACGAGCAGTACTTC CASSLQTSGYEQYF
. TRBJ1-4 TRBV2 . TGTGCCAGCAGTGAAGGGCAGGGACCAACTAATGAAAAACTGTTTTTT CASSEGQGPTNEKLFF
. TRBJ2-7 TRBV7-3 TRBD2 TGTGCCAGCAGCGTAGCGGGAGGTCAGTACGAGCAGTACTTC CASSVAGGQYEQYF
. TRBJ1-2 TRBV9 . TGTGCCAGCAGCCTGACCCTGGGGACGAACTATGGCTACACCTTC CASSLTLGTNYGYTF
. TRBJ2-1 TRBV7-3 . TGTGCCAGCAGCTTAGGGGGCGCTGATTACAATGAGCAGTTCTTC CASSLGGADYNEQFF
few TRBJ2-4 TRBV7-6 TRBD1 TGTGCCAGCAGCCCAGACAGGGACAAAAACATTCAGTACTTC CASSPDRDKNIQYF
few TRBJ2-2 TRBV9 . TGTGCCAGCAGCCCCCGCCCCAGCACCGGGGAGCTGTTTTTT CASSPRPSTGELFF
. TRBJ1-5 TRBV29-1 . TGCAGCGTTGGGGGGGGCACAGGGACTCAGCCCCAGCATTTT CSVGGGTGTQPQHF
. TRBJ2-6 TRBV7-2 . TGTGCCAGCAGCTTAGCGCTTAGAGGAGCTGGGGCCAACGTCCTGACTTTC CASSLALRGAGANVLTF
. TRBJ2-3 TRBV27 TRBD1 TGTGCCAGCAGATCCCAGGGGGCAACAGATACGCAGTATTTT CASRSQGATDTQYF
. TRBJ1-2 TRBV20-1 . TGCAGTGCTAGAGATCCACGCCCGAGTTTATATTATGGCTACACCTTC CSARDPRPSLYYGYTF
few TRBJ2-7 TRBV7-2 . TGTGCCAGCAGCTTAGGCGGCTACGAGACCTACGAGCAGTACTTC CASSLGGYETYEQYF
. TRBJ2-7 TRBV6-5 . TGTGCCAGCAAGGGTTCGGACGGCTCCTACGAGCAGTACTTC CASKGSDGSYEQYF
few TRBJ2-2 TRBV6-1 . TGTGCCAGCAGTGAACAGGGCGTCGGGGAGCTGTTTTTT CASSEQGVGELFF
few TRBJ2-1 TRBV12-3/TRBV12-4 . TGTGCCAGCAGTTTATCCACATACAATGAGCAGTTCTTC CASSLSTYNEQFF
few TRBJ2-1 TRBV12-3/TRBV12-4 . TGTGCCAGCAGTCCCCAAAGAGTTGAGGCGCAGTTCTTC CASSPQRVEAQFF
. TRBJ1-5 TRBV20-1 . TGCAGTGCTAGAGCCCCCTGGGGCAATCAGCCCCAGCATTTT CSARAPWGNQPQHF
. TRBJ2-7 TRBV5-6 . TGTGCCAGCAGCTTTACCACCGAGCAGTACTTC CASSFTTEQYF
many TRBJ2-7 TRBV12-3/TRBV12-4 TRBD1 TGTGCCAGCAGTGACCGGGACAGGGCCTCCTACGAGCAGTACTTC CASSDRDRASYEQYF
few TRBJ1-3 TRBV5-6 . TGTGCCAGCAGCTACCGGGAGGCTGGAAACACCATATATTTT CASSYREAGNTIYF
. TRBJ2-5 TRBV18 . TGTGCCAGCTCACCACAGGGTAGCCCCCAGGAGACCCAGTACTTC CASSPQGSPQETQYF
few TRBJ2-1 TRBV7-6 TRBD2 TGTGCCAGCAGCTCCGCCGGGACTAGCGGAGGCGGTGAGCAGTTCTTC CASSSAGTSGGGEQFF